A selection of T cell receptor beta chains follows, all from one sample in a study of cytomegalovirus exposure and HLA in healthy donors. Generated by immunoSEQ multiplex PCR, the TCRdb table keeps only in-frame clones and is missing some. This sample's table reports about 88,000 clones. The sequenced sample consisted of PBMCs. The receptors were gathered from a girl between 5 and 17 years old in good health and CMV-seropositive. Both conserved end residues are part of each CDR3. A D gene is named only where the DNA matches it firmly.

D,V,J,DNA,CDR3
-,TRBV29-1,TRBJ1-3,TGCAGCGTTGAGTCCAGACTCTCTGGAAACACCATATATTTT,CSVESRLSGNTIYF
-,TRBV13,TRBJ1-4,TGTGCCAGCAGCTTATCAGGGTCAAATGAAAAACTGTTTTTT,CASSLSGSNEKLFF
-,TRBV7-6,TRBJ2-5,TGTGCCAGCAGCCGGTACTCTGAGACCCAGTACTTC,CASSRYSETQYF
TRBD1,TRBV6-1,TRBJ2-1,TGTGCCAGCAGTGAGGGACAGGGGATTGGGAATGAGCAGTTCTTC,CASSEGQGIGNEQFF
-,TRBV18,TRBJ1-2,TGTGCCAGCTCACCAGGGGGCCTGTATGGCTACACCTTC,CASSPGGLYGYTF
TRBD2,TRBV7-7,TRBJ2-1,TGTGCCAGCAGCCCAGCGGGGGGTGTCGACAATGAGCAGTTCTTC,CASSPAGGVDNEQFF
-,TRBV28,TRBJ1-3,TGTGCCAGCTCAGGGCGGGGGTACGATGCTGGAAACACCATATATTTT,CASSGRGYDAGNTIYF
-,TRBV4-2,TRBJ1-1,TGTGCCAGCAGCCAGGACACCTGGAACACTGAAGCTTTCTTT,CASSQDTWNTEAFF
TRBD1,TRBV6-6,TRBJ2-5,TGTGCCAGCAGTGTACAGGGACAGGGGGAGACCCAGTACTTC,CASSVQGQGETQYF
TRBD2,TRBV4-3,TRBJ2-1,TGCGCCAGCAGCCAAGTTTCCCTCGCTAGCGGGGGCGCCTACAATGAGCAGTTCTTC,CASSQVSLASGGAYNEQFF
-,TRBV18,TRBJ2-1,TGTGCCAGCTCACGAAGATATGGACAGAACGCCTACAATGAGCAGTTCTTC,CASSRRYGQNAYNEQFF
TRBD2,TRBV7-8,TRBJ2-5,TGTGCCAGCAGCTTAGGTGGGGGAGGGGAGACCCAGTACTTC,CASSLGGGGETQYF
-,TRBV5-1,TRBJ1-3,TGCGCCAGCAGCTTGGAATCAGGGGGAAACACCATATATTTT,CASSLESGGNTIYF
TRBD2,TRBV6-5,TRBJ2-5,TGTACTTCTGGGACTAGCGGGTGGGAGACCCAGTACTTC,CTSGTSGWETQYF
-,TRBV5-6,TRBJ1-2,TGTGCCAGCAGCTTGGGTGGGGGCCCCTATGGCTACACCTTC,CASSLGGGPYGYTF
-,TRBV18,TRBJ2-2,TGTGCCAGCTCACGACTGGAGCGATGGACCGGGGAGCTGTTTTTT,CASSRLERWTGELFF
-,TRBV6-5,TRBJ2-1,TGTGCCAGCAGTTACATCATGGGGAGCTCCTACAATGAGCAGTTCTTC,CASSYIMGSSYNEQFF
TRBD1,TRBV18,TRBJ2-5,TGTGCCAGCTCACCAATAGGACAGGGGATCGAGACCCAGTACTTC,CASSPIGQGIETQYF
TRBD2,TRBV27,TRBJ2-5,TGTGCCAGCAGTCCAGGCGGGGGAGAGACCCAGTACTTC,CASSPGGGETQYF
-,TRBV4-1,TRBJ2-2,TGCGCCAGCAGCCCTGGTCCCTCCGGCACCGGGGAGCTGTTTTTT,CASSPGPSGTGELFF
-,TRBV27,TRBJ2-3,TGTGCCAGCAGTTTCCTGGATACGCAGTATTTT,CASSFLDTQYF
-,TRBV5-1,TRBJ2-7,TGCGCCAGCAGCTTCGCCCGGGGTCGGTCCTACGAGCAGTACTTC,CASSFARGRSYEQYF
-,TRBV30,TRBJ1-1,TGTGCCTGGAGTGTAACCTTGACAGGCAAGAACACTGAAGCTTTCTTT,CAWSVTLTGKNTEAFF
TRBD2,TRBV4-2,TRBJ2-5,TGTGCCAGCAGCCAAGGCCAGCGGGGGGGCCCAGAGAACCAGTACTTC,CASSQGQRGGPENQYF
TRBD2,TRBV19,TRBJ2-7,TGTGCCAGTAGGACCCTAGCGGGGGTCGGAGAGCAGTACTTC,CASRTLAGVGEQYF
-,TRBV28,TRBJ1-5,TGTGCCAGCAGCTCCGGGACAACCTATCAGCCCCAGCATTTT,CASSSGTTYQPQHF
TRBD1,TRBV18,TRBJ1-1,TGTGCCAGCTCACCGGGGACAGGAATGAACACTGAAGCTTTCTTT,CASSPGTGMNTEAFF
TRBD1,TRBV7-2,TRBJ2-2,TGTGCCGGGGGTCAGACAGGGAGCACCGGGGAGCTGTTTTTT,CAGGQTGSTGELFF
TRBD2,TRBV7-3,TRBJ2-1,TGTGCCAGCAGCTTACAAGCGGGGGGGCAGAATGAGCAGTTCTTC,CASSLQAGGQNEQFF
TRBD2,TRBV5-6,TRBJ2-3,TGTGCCAGCAGCTCCACCGGGACTAGCGTGGCAGATACGCAGTATTTT,CASSSTGTSVADTQYF
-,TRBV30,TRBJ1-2,TGTGCCTGGACAGCATACGGGGACTATGGCTACACCTTC,CAWTAYGDYGYTF
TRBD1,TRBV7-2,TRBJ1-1,TGTGCCAGCAGCTTATGGGACAGGGGCACTGAAGCTTTCTTT,CASSLWDRGTEAFF
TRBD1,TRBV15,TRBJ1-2,TGTGCCACCAGCAGACCCCTACAGCCAGGACAGGTCCGTGGCTACACCTTC,CATSRPLQPGQVRGYTF
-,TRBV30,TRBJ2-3,TGTGCCTGGAGTCTGGGGGGGGCAGGGGATACGCAGTATTTT,CAWSLGGAGDTQYF
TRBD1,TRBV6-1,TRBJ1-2,TGTGCCAGCAGTGAAGCCGGGACAGGGTTCGGCGGCTACACCTTC,CASSEAGTGFGGYTF
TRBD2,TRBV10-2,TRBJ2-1,TGCGCCAGCAGTGGGGCGGGGGGGACCAACAATGAGCAGTTCTTC,CASSGAGGTNNEQFF
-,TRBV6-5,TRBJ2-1,TGTGCCAGCAGTTACGGGACTCACAATGAGCAGTTCTTC,CASSYGTHNEQFF
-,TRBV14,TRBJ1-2,TGTGCCAGCAGCCAAACGCCGGGAACAAACTATGGCTACACCTTC,CASSQTPGTNYGYTF
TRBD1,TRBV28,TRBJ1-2,TGTGCCAGCCTGACAGGGGGAGGTGGTGGCTACACCTTC,CASLTGGGGGYTF
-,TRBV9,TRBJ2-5,TGTGCCAGCAGCGTAGGGTTAGGAGCGGGCGAGACCCAGTACTTC,CASSVGLGAGETQYF
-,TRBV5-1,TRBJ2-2,TGCGCCAGCAGCTTGGTCCCGGGGGGCGAGGGAGAGTTTTTT,CASSLVPGGEGEFF
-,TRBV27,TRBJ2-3,TGTGCCAGCAGTTCAGGGACGGGGGTGAATACGCAGTATTTT,CASSSGTGVNTQYF
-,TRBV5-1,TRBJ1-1,TGCGCCAGCGGTACACAGGCTGGTGGCACTGAAGATTTCTTT,CASGTQAGGTEDFF
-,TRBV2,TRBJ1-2,TGTGCCAGCAGTGAAGGGTGGAGCTATGGCTACACCTTC,CASSEGWSYGYTF
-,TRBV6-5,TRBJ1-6,TGTGCCAGCAGTTATCGAGGCGGAGGGACACCCCTCCACTTT,CASSYRGGGTPLHF
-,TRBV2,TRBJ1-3,TGTGCCAGCGCCCGGGAACGTTCCTCTGGAAACACCATATATTTT,CASARERSSGNTIYF
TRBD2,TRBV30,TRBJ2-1,TGTGCCTGGAGCGGGGGGAGCTCCGACAATGAGCAGTTCTTC,CAWSGGSSDNEQFF
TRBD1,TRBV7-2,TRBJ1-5,TGTGCCAGCAGCCTGACAGGGGGCGCGGGGCGAGACCGGCCCCAGCATTTT,CASSLTGGAGRDRPQHF
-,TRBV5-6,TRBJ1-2,TGTGCCAGCAGCTTGGACAGGAGTGGCTACACCTTC,CASSLDRSGYTF
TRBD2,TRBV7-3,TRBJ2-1,TGTGCCAGCAGCTTTACTAGCGACCACAATGAGCAGTTCTTC,CASSFTSDHNEQFF